The 6 T cell receptor beta chains in this list originate from one sample, sequenced in a study of sequential checkpoint blockade in melanoma. TCRdb's table, derived via immunoSEQ multiplex PCR, lists solely in-frame clones and lacks some. The sample yields 25,000 to 30,000 clones, 70% to 80% seen once. Treatment given: randomized to nivolumab then ipilimumab (arm A) or the reverse (arm B). The starting material was CD8+ T cells sorted from blood (inferred from file names), obtained from a patient given nivolumab and ipilimumab in sequence. The receptor set was obtained from a human donor with melanoma.

Only one count was recorded for this clone. The CDR3 sequence: CASSSYRVATNEKLFF. DNA of the CDR3: TGTGCCAGCAGTTCTTACAGGGTTGCAACTAATGAAAAACTGTTTTTT. The chain links TRBV28 to TRBJ1-4; possible D gene TRBD1, 6 bases. Trimming removed 4 bases at V and 0 bases at J, with 12 bases between. The CDR3 runs to 16 residues. In germline, CDR1 is MDHEN, CDR2 SYDVKM. Supplemented by reference TRBV28 and TRBJ1-4, the full variable domain reads DVKVTQSSRYLVKRTGEKVFLECVQDMDHENMFWYRQDPGLGLRLIYFSYDVKMKEKGDIPEGYSVSREKKERFSLILESASTNQTSMYLCASSSYRVATNEKLFFGSGTQLSVL.

The chain has TRBV9 and TRBJ2-6; 7 bases are shared with TRBD1. The germline gives CDR1 SGDLS, CDR2 YYNGEE. V gave up 2 bases and J gave up 3 bases; unmatched junction bases: 2. The CDR3 is 15 residues long. CDR3 in DNA: TGTGCCAGCAGCGTGACAGGGTTTGGGGCCAACGTCCTGACTTTC. This sequence encodes CASSVTGFGANVLTF.

This chain uses TRBV6-1 with TRBJ1-1; tentatively, D is TRBD1 (6 bases). CDR3 length: 15 amino acids. Trimming removed 6 bases from V and 4 bases from J, with 18 bases in between. The germline V gene has CDR1 MNHNS and CDR2 SASEGT. DNA of the CDR3: TGTGCCAGCAGCTCCTTTACAGGGAGGGTCACTGAAGCTTTCTTT. This sequence encodes CASSSFTGRVTEAFF.

The chain has TRBV2 and TRBJ2-7; a possible D gene is TRBD1 (6 bases). Germline V gene data show CDR1 as SNHLY and CDR2 as FYNNEI. The CDR3 runs 14 residues. The ends were cut back, 3 bases at V and 4 bases at J, with 13 bases in the middle. The CDR3 nucleotides are TGTGCCAGCAGTGAGGGAACAGGGCGTTACGAGCAGTACTTC. It specifies CASSEGTGRYEQYF. Variable domain in full (rest from reference TRBV2 and TRBJ2-7): EPEVTQTPSHQVTQMGQEVILRCVPISNHLYFYWYRQILGQKVEFLVSFYNNEISEKSEIFDDQFSVERPDGSNFTLKIRSTKLEDSAMYFCASSEGTGRYEQYFGPGTRLTVT.

The chain is built from TRBV4-3 and TRBJ2-3; 7 bases line up with TRBD1. V gave up 0 bases and J gave up 1 base; unmatched junction bases: 7. This CDR3 region has 17 residues. The germline V gene encodes CDR1 LGHNA and CDR2 YSLEER. CDR3 amino acids: CASSQEFGTVGTDTQYF. The CDR3 nucleotides read TGCGCCAGCAGCCAAGAGTTCGGGACAGTCGGCACAGATACGCAGTATTTT.

This chain uses TRBV9 with TRBJ1-4; 9 positions agree with TRBD1. CDR1 is SGDLS, CDR2 YYNGEE, per germline. The CDR3 covers 15 residues. Losses at the gene ends were 4 bases for V and 7 bases for J; bases not matched to a gene: 8. The CDR3 protein is CASSKGPTGGEKLFF. CDR3 coding DNA: TGTGCCAGCAGCAAAGGCCCGACAGGGGGTGAAAAACTGTTTTTT.